Each of the 24 T cell receptor beta chains below was sequenced from the same sample in a study of cytomegalovirus exposure and HLA in healthy donors. The PCR used 60 Vbeta and 13 Jbeta primers. Profiling relied on immunoSEQ multiplex PCR, and the TCRdb table lists in-frame clones only, not all of them. The table records 100,000 to 150,000 clones, 65% to 75% of them present only once. The specimen sequenced was PBMCs. All receptors come from a woman in her fifties or sixties in good health and CMV-seropositive.

The chain carries TRBV10-3 and TRBJ1-2; tentative D call: TRBD1 (5 bases). The CDR3 spans 16 residues. Germline loops: CDR1 ENHRY, CDR2 SYGVKD. V was shortened by 10 bases and J by 0 bases, with 21 bases between the two germline ends. The CDR3 is CATAPRGTQSNYGYTF. For the CDR3, the DNA is TGTGCCACCGCACCCCGGGGGACCCAATCTAACTATGGCTACACCTTC.

The chain recombines TRBV15 with TRBJ1-1; D gene unclear. The V and J ends lost 0 bases and 5 bases respectively, with 10 bases between them. This CDR3 spans 14 amino acids. Per the germline V gene, CDR1 is LNHNV and CDR2 is YYDKDF (reference sequence). The CDR3 nucleotides read TGTGCCACCAGCAGAGATCTCGCGGGAACTGAAGCTTTCTTT. Translated: CATSRDLAGTEAFF.

V and J are TRBV6-5 and TRBJ1-4, with D possibly matching TRBD1 (6 bases). Trimming left V 4 bases short and J 1 base short, with 7 bases between. CDR1 and CDR2 from the germline V gene are MNHEY and SVGAGI. The CDR3 runs to 14 residues. The CDR3 nucleotides are TGTGCCAGCAGTTCGGACAGAACTAATGAAAAACTGTTTTTT. It translates to CASSSDRTNEKLFF.

Only one count was recorded for this clone. The V gene is TRBV10-1, the J gene TRBJ1-5; weak D call: TRBD1 (6 bases). Germline CDR1 WNHNN, CDR2 SYGVQD (reference sequence). V shed 5 bases and J shed 3 bases, with 8 bases lying between them. CDR3 length equals 13 residues. CDR3 in amino acids: CASSTGSNQPQHF. The CDR3 DNA reads as TGCGCCAGCAGTACAGGGTCCAATCAGCCCCAGCATTTT.

This clone was observed a single time. The chain employs TRBV25-1 and TRBJ2-2; a weak D match, TRBD2 (6 bases). This CDR3 is 14 amino acids long. The ends were cut back, 6 bases at V and 5 bases at J, with 13 bases in the middle. Germline V gene data show CDR1 as MGHDK and CDR2 as SYGVNS. The CDR3 here is CASRQWGDTGELFF. The CDR3 nucleotides read TGTGCCAGCAGACAATGGGGGGATACCGGGGAGCTGTTTTTT.

This clone was seen once. V usage is TRBV7-7 and J usage is TRBJ2-7, with a tentative D call TRBD1 (5 bases). V gave up 5 bases and J gave up 5 bases, with 13 bases separating them. Germline loops: CDR1 SSHAT, CDR2 FNYEAQ (reference sequence). The CDR3 has 13 residues. The DNA for the CDR3 is TGTGCCAGCAGCCAGGGTGTTTTGGACGAGCAGTACTTC. Protein: CASSQGVLDEQYF.

The genes are TRBV5-4 and TRBJ2-1, with 14 bases lining up with TRBD2. Germline CDR1 is SGHNT and CDR2 is YYREEE (reference sequence). The CDR3 has 15 residues. V gave up 4 bases and J gave up 6 bases; unmatched junction bases: 3. The CDR3 region is CASSMTSGGGNEQFF. The CDR3 bases are TGTGCCAGCAGCATGACTAGCGGGGGGGGCAATGAGCAGTTCTTC.

The chain combines TRBV28 with TRBJ2-7; TRBD2 agrees at 8 bases. The CDR3 contains 16 residues. From germline, CDR1 is MDHEN and CDR2 SYDVKM. V lost 3 bases to trimming and J lost 3 bases; unmatched junction nucleotides: 10. CDR3 bases: TGTGCCAGCAGTTTCTCCGGCGGGGGGCCCATCTACGAGCAGTACTTC. Translating it yields CASSFSGGGPIYEQYF.

The rearrangement joins TRBV4-3 to TRBJ1-6; 7 bases are a match to TRBD1. Germline V lookup: CDR1 LGHNA, CDR2 YSLEER. This CDR3 has 15 amino acids. The V segment lost 2 bases and the J segment 10 bases; nucleotides outside the gene matches: 8. CDR3 residues: CASSQLSQGGSPLHF. As DNA, the CDR3 is TGCGCCAGCAGCCAATTAAGCCAGGGGGGCTCACCCCTCCACTTT.

This rearrangement joins TRBV9 to TRBJ2-2, with TRBD1 matching 9 bases. This CDR3 comprises 15 residues. CDR1 SGDLS and CDR2 YYNGEE come from the germline V gene. With V trimmed by 6 bases and J by 6 bases, 9 bases remained unmatched. CDR3 nucleotide sequence: TGTGCCAGCACAATAGGACAGGGGCAATCCGGGGAGCTGTTTTTT. It encodes CASTIGQGQSGELFF.

This clone has more than one count but fewer than ten. The V call is TRBV10-3, the J call TRBJ2-5; 8 nucleotides agree with TRBD1. The CDR3 runs 14 residues. Germline V gene sequence: CDR1 ENHRY, CDR2 SYGVKD. The V and J ends lost 6 bases and 5 bases, in that order; junction bases with no gene match: 8. The CDR3 loop is CAIRNDRGRETQYF. DNA of the CDR3: TGTGCCATCAGGAACGACAGGGGACGGGAGACCCAGTACTTC.

The chain employs TRBV29-1 and TRBJ2-7, with D perhaps matching TRBD2 (5 bases). CDR3 length: 11 residues. Germline values: CDR1 SQVTM, CDR2 ANQGSEA. Trimming left V 4 bases short and J 5 bases short, with 9 bases between. The CDR3: CSVGEGHEQYF. In nucleotides, the CDR3 is TGCAGCGTTGGCGAGGGTCACGAGCAGTACTTC.

The chain uses TRBV18 and TRBJ2-7; 9 nucleotides agree with TRBD2. V trimming: 3 bases; J trimming: 7 bases; junction bases outside the gene matches: 10. The germline V gene encodes CDR1 KGHSH and CDR2 LQKENI. This CDR3 spans 15 amino acids. The CDR3 nucleotides read TGTGCCAGCTCACCGGGACCTAGCGGGACTGGGGAGCAGTACTTC. It specifies CASSPGPSGTGEQYF.

The rearrangement joins TRBV19 to TRBJ1-4; weak D call: TRBD1 (5 bases). The length of the CDR3 is 13 residues. Germline CDR1 and CDR2: LNHDA and SQIVND (reference sequence). The V end lost 8 bases, the J end lost 8 bases, and 15 bases lay between the germline ends. CDR3 sequence: CASSVLGGEKLFF. DNA of the CDR3: TGTGCCAGTTCAGTATTGGGGGGAGAAAAACTGTTTTTT.

The chain combines TRBV6-1 with TRBJ2-2, with 10 bases aligning to TRBD2. The germline V gene encodes CDR1 MNHNS and CDR2 SASEGT. The trim removed 2 bases at V and 7 bases at J, leaving 4 bases unmatched. CDR3 length: 15 residues. The CDR3 protein is CASSETSGVVGELFF. The CDR3 DNA is TGTGCCAGCAGTGAAACTAGCGGGGTAGTCGGGGAGCTGTTTTTT.

The rearrangement links TRBV6-6 to TRBJ1-2; weak D call: TRBD1 (6 bases). Trimming shortened V by 2 bases and J by 7 bases, and 17 bases separated the two germline ends. The length of the CDR3 is 15 residues. Per germline, CDR1 MNHNY and CDR2 SVGAGI (reference sequence). The CDR3 here is CASSYNTGSGGGYTF. The DNA for the CDR3 is TGTGCCAGCAGTTACAACACAGGGTCGGGGGGTGGCTACACCTTC.

This clone was picked up a small number of times. The chain recombines TRBV10-3 with TRBJ2-6, with 8 positions matching TRBD1. CDR1 is ENHRY, CDR2 SYGVKD, per germline. The CDR3 spans 18 residues. The V segment lost 6 bases and the J segment 1 base; nucleotides outside the gene matches: 11. CDR3 amino acids: CAISNSQDRVSGANVLTF. The DNA of the CDR3 is TGTGCCATCAGCAACAGCCAGGACAGGGTATCTGGGGCCAACGTCCTGACTTTC.

The chain combines TRBV11-3 with TRBJ2-5; 7 bases are shared with TRBD1. The trim removed 3 bases at V and 2 bases at J, leaving 6 bases unmatched. The CDR3 totals 15 residues. The germline gives CDR1 SGHNT, CDR2 YENEEA. The CDR3 region has the DNA TGTGCCAGCAGCTTTGGGACAGCCCCTCAAGAGACCCAGTACTTC. Protein sequence: CASSFGTAPQETQYF.

J is TRBJ2-7 and V is TRBV5-4, with a weak D call TRBD1 (6 bases). The CDR3 consists of 15 residues. Trimming took off 0 bases at V and 3 bases at J, with 13 bases between the two ends. Per the germline V gene, CDR1 is SGHNT and CDR2 is YYREEE (reference sequence). The CDR3 is CASSLATGGFYEQYF. CDR3 DNA sequence: TGTGCCAGCAGCTTGGCGACAGGCGGATTCTACGAGCAGTACTTC.

The rearrangement joins TRBV14 to TRBJ1-3; 7 bases align to TRBD1. In germline, CDR1 is SGHDN, CDR2 FVKESK. Trimming removed 3 bases from V and 1 base from J; junction bases left unmatched: 9. The CDR3 loop spans 17 amino acids. DNA for the CDR3: TGTGCCAGCAGCCAGACCGGGACAGCCCTATCTGGAAACACCATATATTTT. Its protein product is CASSQTGTALSGNTIYF.

This chain uses TRBV11-3 with TRBJ2-2; 8 bases are shared with TRBD1. With 5 bases clipped from V and 5 bases from J, the junction kept 13 bases outside the gene matches. The CDR3 spans 17 residues. CDR1 SGHNT and CDR2 YENEEA come from the germline V gene. CDR3 sequence (DNA): TGTGCCAGCAGCCCCTCCCCAGGGGGCGCAGGAACCGGGGAGCTGTTTTTT. Its translation is CASSPSPGGAGTGELFF.

This clone has only a few counts. The chain has TRBV4-1 and TRBJ2-1, with 11 bases aligning to TRBD2. V shed 1 base, J shed 5 bases, and the junction held 1 base outside the gene matches. Germline V gene lookup returns CDR1 MGHRA and CDR2 YSYEKL. The CDR3 covers 15 residues. CDR3 protein: CASSQGSGGDNEQFF. CDR3 nucleotide sequence: TGCGCCAGCAGCCAAGGTAGCGGGGGGGACAATGAGCAGTTCTTC.

This chain connects TRBV5-4 to TRBJ2-5; TRBD1 matches 7 bases. CDR3 length: 13 amino acids. After removal of 0 bases from V and 6 bases from J, the junction contained 2 bases not matched to a gene. Germline V gene data show CDR1 as SGHNT and CDR2 as YYREEE (reference sequence). Written as DNA, the CDR3 is TGTGCCAGCAGCTTGGACAGGGGAAAGACCCAGTACTTC. It is translated as CASSLDRGKTQYF.

The chain links TRBV5-8 to TRBJ2-5; TRBD2 is a possible D gene (6 bases). This CDR3 contains 15 residues. Germline CDR1 is SGHTS and CDR2 is YDEGEE. Trimming left V 4 bases short and J 2 bases short, with 15 bases between. CDR3 coding DNA: TGTGCCAGCAGCCCTTCTGGGGGGTGGCAAGAGACCCAGTACTTC. Its protein product is CASSPSGGWQETQYF.